The T cell receptor (beta chain) under discussion was sequenced for a study of cytomegalovirus exposure and HLA in healthy donors. Study-level results: TCR beta chains numbering approximately 150 were designated cytomegalovirus-associated. When analyzed later, a missense DCLRE1C variant was found to be linked to TCR beta V- and J-gene trimming. Immune exposure information comprised only CMV serostatus.

PCR primers comprised 60 Vbeta and 13 Jbeta primers. The assay was immunoSEQ multiplex PCR, and TCRdb's table has in-frame clones only and misses some. The table records 180,000 or so clones, around three quarters of them present only once. The donors gave bone marrow, and they were healthy. Details on this clone: Its antigen is undetermined.

Germline V gene sequence: CDR1 SGHNT, CDR2 YENEEA. V lost 2 bases, J lost 0 bases, and 14 bases lay in between. CDR3 length: 18 residues. The V gene is TRBV11-3, the J gene TRBJ1-6, with D tentatively TRBD1 (5 bases). Sequenced sample: PBMCs. The TCR comes from a woman aged 30 to 39 in good health and CMV-seropositive. The CDR3 DNA is TGTGCCAGCAGCTTATCCCAGGGAGGAAGCTCCTATAATTCACCCCTCCACTTT. Translated: CASSLSQGGSSYNSPLHF.